One sample yielded the 7 T cell receptor beta chains listed below, sequenced in a study of T cell changes during pregnancy in multiple sclerosis. Libraries were prepared by immunoSEQ multiplex PCR; TCRdb keeps only in-frame clonotypes and omits some of them. The sample holds about 97,000 clones, 90% seen once. This specimen was peripheral blood, taken in the second trimester of pregnancy. These receptors all come from a female donor in good health, enrolled as a control in a pregnancy study.

The chain has TRBV27 and TRBJ2-5; D perhaps matches TRBD2 (5 bases). Germline V gene sequence: CDR1 MNHEY, CDR2 SMNVEV (reference sequence). The V and J ends lost 5 bases and 1 base respectively, with 11 bases between them. The CDR3 consists of 14 residues. The CDR3 region is CASSPYSGQETQYF. The DNA for the CDR3 is TGTGCCAGCAGTCCCTACAGCGGCCAAGAGACCCAGTACTTC.

V is TRBV4-3 and J is TRBJ2-7; 12 bases line up with TRBD2. Trimming removed 3 bases from V and 1 base from J; junction bases left unmatched: 1. CDR1 is LGHNA, CDR2 YSLEER, per germline. The CDR3 contains 15 residues. DNA for the CDR3: TGCGCCAGCAGCCATGGGACTAGCGGGTCCTACGAGCAGTACTTC. Residues: CASSHGTSGSYEQYF.

The chain uses TRBV5-6 and TRBJ2-1, with 8 bases aligning to TRBD1. The CDR3 is 15 amino acids. Per germline, CDR1 SGHDT and CDR2 YYEEEE. The V gene end was trimmed by 4 bases and the J gene end by 7 bases; junction bases not matched to a gene: 10. The DNA of the CDR3 is TGTGCCAGCAGCCCCCGGACAGGGATTGGGAATGAGCAGTTCTTC. Encoded protein: CASSPRTGIGNEQFF.

The chain combines TRBV19 with TRBJ1-4; D is possibly TRBD1 (6 bases). Deletions cut 3 bases from V and 7 bases from J, with 18 bases between. The CDR3 has 16 residues. CDR1 is LNHDA, CDR2 SQIVND, per germline (reference sequence). The CDR3 loop reads CASSIRLTGGAEKLFF. The CDR3 nucleotides read TGTGCCAGTAGTATCCGATTGACAGGCGGCGCTGAAAAACTGTTTTTT. Looking up the rest from reference TRBV19 and TRBJ1-4 gives the full variable domain: DGGITQSPKYLFRKEGQNVTLSCEQNLNHDAMYWYRQDPGQGLRLIYYSQIVNDFQKGDIAEGYSVSREKKESFPLTVTSAQKNPTAFYLCASSIRLTGGAEKLFFGSGTQLSVL.

This chain links TRBV14 with TRBJ1-2; D is ambiguous. V dropped 2 bases and J dropped 8 bases, with 12 bases sitting between them. Germline V gene lookup returns CDR1 SGHDN and CDR2 FVKESK. This CDR3 has 13 amino acids. In DNA form, the CDR3 reads TGTGCCAGCAGCCAAATTAGCGGACTCGGCTACACCTTC. Its translation: CASSQISGLGYTF.

This sequence joins TRBV19 and TRBJ1-2; D gene unclear. There are 14 residues in the CDR3. The germline V and J ends were trimmed by 10 bases and 9 bases, with 24 bases remaining between them. In germline, CDR1 is LNHDA, CDR2 SQIVND (reference sequence). The CDR3 DNA reads as TGTGCCACCCGAGGCTTGGGAGGTACTATGAGCTACACCTTC. Translated, it gives CATRGLGGTMSYTF.

The rearrangement links TRBV7-9 to TRBJ1-2; 8 nucleotides line up with TRBD1. The CDR3 is 15 residues long. Germline trimming cut 5 bases from V and 3 bases from J; bases unmatched to any gene: 8. Germline CDR1 reads SEHNR; CDR2 reads FQNEAQ (reference sequence). The CDR3 spells CASSRGDRGYYGYTF. CDR3 DNA sequence: TGTGCCAGCAGCCGAGGCGACAGGGGATACTATGGCTACACCTTC.